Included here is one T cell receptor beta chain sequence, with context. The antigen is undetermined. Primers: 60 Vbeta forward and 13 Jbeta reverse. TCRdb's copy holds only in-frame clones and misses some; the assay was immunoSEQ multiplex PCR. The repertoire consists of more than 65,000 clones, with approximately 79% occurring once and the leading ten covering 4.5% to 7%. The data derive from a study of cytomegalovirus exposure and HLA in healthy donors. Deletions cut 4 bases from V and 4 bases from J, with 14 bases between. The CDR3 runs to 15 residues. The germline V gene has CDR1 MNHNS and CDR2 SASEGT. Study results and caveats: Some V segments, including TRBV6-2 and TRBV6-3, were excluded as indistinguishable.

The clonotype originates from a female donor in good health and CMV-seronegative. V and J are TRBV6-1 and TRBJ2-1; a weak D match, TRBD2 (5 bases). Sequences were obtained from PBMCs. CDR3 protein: CASSVPGFLYNEQFF. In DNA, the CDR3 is TGTGCCAGCAGTGTTCCGGGATTTCTGTACAATGAGCAGTTCTTC.